A single sample gave rise to the 12 T cell receptor beta chains below, sequenced in a study of cytomegalovirus exposure and HLA in healthy donors. Clones were sequenced by immunoSEQ multiplex PCR, and TCRdb holds only the in-frame ones, with some missing. The table includes 65,000 to 90,000 clones, roughly 95% detected once. The sequenced material came from PBMCs. The source is a man aged 18 to 29 in good health and CMV-seronegative.

The V gene is TRBV6-5, the J gene TRBJ1-2; the match to TRBD1 covers 7 bases. The V gene's germline CDR1 is MNHEY and CDR2 SVGAGI. Trimming removed 2 bases from V and 6 bases from J; junction bases left unmatched: 6. The CDR3 length is 14 residues. For the CDR3, the DNA is TGTGCCAGCAGTTACGGGGCAGGGGGGAATGGCTACACCTTC. It specifies CASSYGAGGNGYTF.

This sequence joins TRBV28 and TRBJ2-7; D may be TRBD1 (6 bases). In germline, CDR1 is MDHEN, CDR2 SYDVKM. This CDR3 comprises 17 residues. Trimming shortened V by 5 bases and J by 4 bases, and 24 bases separated the two germline ends. CDR3 protein: CASSPQAPDSSLYEQYF. The CDR3 region has the DNA TGTGCCAGCAGTCCCCAAGCCCCGGACAGTAGCCTATACGAGCAGTACTTC.

A single count supports this clone. CDR3 coding DNA: TGTGCCAGCAGTTTATACCAGGGGGTGATCGGGGAGCTGTTTTTT. Translation: CASSLYQGVIGELFF. The chain is built from TRBV27 and TRBJ2-2; TRBD1 aligns across 7 bases. J gave up 7 bases and V 1 base, and 6 bases lay outside the gene matches. In germline, CDR1 is MNHEY, CDR2 SMNVEV (reference sequence). CDR3 size: 15 residues.

This clone was picked up one time. The chain employs TRBV6-1 and TRBJ2-6; the match to TRBD1 covers 8 bases. Germline CDR1 MNHNS, CDR2 SASEGT. After removal of 2 bases from V and 0 bases from J, the junction contained 0 bases not matched to a gene. The CDR3 totals 16 residues. CDR3 sequence (DNA): TGTGCCAGCAGTGAAACAGGGGGCTCTGGGGCCAACGTCCTGACTTTC. Translating it yields CASSETGGSGANVLTF.

The V and J genes are TRBV30 and TRBJ1-1; a possible D gene is TRBD1 (6 bases). Germline V gene lookup returns CDR1 GTSNPN and CDR2 SVGIG (reference sequence). This CDR3 contains 14 residues. Trimming cost V 0 bases and J 5 bases, with 13 bases left between them. The CDR3 reads CAWSVLGRGTEAFF. CDR3 in DNA: TGTGCCTGGAGTGTTTTAGGCAGGGGAACTGAAGCTTTCTTT.

The CDR3 DNA follows: TGTGCCAGCACCCGGACAGGGGGCCTCGAGCAGTACTTC. Amino acid sequence: CASTRTGGLEQYF. The gene calls are TRBV2 and TRBJ2-7, with 11 bases that match TRBD1. V gave up 7 bases and J gave up 6 bases; unmatched junction bases: 5. The CDR3 contains 13 residues. Germline V lookup: CDR1 SNHLY, CDR2 FYNNEI.

The chain uses TRBV5-1 and TRBJ1-2, with TRBD1 matching over 9 bases. Per the germline V gene, CDR1 is SGHRS and CDR2 is YFSETQ. This CDR3 contains 17 residues. The V and J ends lost 4 bases and 3 bases, in that order; junction bases with no gene match: 13. CDR3 in amino acids: CASSPLGRDRDDYGYTF. CDR3 DNA sequence: TGCGCCAGCAGCCCCCTGGGGAGGGACAGGGATGACTATGGCTACACCTTC. Combining the CDR3 with reference TRBV5-1 and TRBJ1-2 gives the whole variable domain KAGVTQTPRYLIKTRGQQVTLSCSPISGHRSVSWYQQTPGQGLQFLFEYFSETQRNKGNFPGRFSGRQFSNSRSEMNVSTLELGDSALYLCASSPLGRDRDDYGYTFGSGTRLTVV.

The chain employs TRBV28 and TRBJ1-1, with TRBD1 matching over 7 bases. V lost 5 bases and J lost 0; bases outside the gene matches: 6. The CDR3 runs 15 residues. CDR1 and CDR2 (germline): MDHEN, SYDVKM. CDR3 nucleotide sequence: TGTGCCAGCAGTCAAACCGGGACAGTGAACACTGAAGCTTTCTTT. Translation gives CASSQTGTVNTEAFF.

V gene TRBV5-8 combines with J gene TRBJ1-1; D remains ambiguous. The CDR3 sequence is 14 residues long. Trimming pared 6 bases from V and 0 bases from J, leaving 12 bases between. The germline CDR1 and CDR2 sequences are SGHTS and YDEGEE. The CDR3 bases are TGTGCCAGCATTCCATCTACGGTGAACACTGAAGCTTTCTTT. Translated, it gives CASIPSTVNTEAFF.

V is TRBV15 and J is TRBJ1-4; unclear D gene. The CDR3 covers 13 residues. Germline V CDR1 and CDR2: LNHNV, YYDKDF (reference sequence). The V and J ends lost 6 bases and 1 base respectively, with 6 bases between them. The CDR3: CATSGGTNEKLFF. Here the CDR3 DNA reads TGTGCCACCAGTGGCGGAACTAATGAAAAACTGTTTTTT.

The V gene is TRBV7-9, the J gene TRBJ1-1; D is unclear. V was cut by 4 bases and J by 7 bases, with 13 bases left in between. The germline gives CDR1 SEHNR, CDR2 FQNEAQ (reference sequence). CDR3 length: 13 residues. The CDR3 protein is CASSSASRGEAFF. CDR3 coding DNA: TGTGCCAGCAGCTCGGCTTCACGGGGTGAAGCTTTCTTT. The variable domain in full, completed from reference TRBV7-9 and TRBJ1-1, reads DTGVSQNPRHKITKRGQNVTFRCDPISEHNRLYWYRQTLGQGPEFLTYFQNEAQLEKSRLLSDRFSAERPKGSFSTLEIQRTEQGDSAMYLCASSSASRGEAFFGQGTRLTVV.

The V call is TRBV25-1, the J call TRBJ2-7; 8 positions match TRBD2. The CDR3 is made up of 15 amino acids. J gave up 5 bases and V 7 bases, and 13 bases lay outside the gene matches. Germline CDR1 is MGHDK and CDR2 is SYGVNS. This chain's CDR3 is CASTPFAGGFDEQYF. CDR3 nucleotides: TGTGCCAGCACCCCCTTCGCGGGGGGATTCGACGAGCAGTACTTC.